The clone carrying this T cell receptor (beta chain) was counted at least ten times. This specimen belongs to a study of regulatory T cells in long-lasting Graves disease. In building TCR beta libraries, iRepertoire HTBI primers were used together with Arm-PCR of CDR3 regions. From the multiplex PCR reads, TCRdb called clonotypes with MiXCR, one entry per CDR3 protein. The profile covers roughly 470,000 distinct CDR3 sequences, with roughly 20% appearing a single time and 6.5% to 10% taken by the ten largest. Trimming took 5 bases from V and 6 from J; bases not matched to a gene: 10. The CDR3 is made up of 16 amino acids. Germline assignment: CDR1 MDHEN and CDR2 SYDVKM. The time point: persistent/refractory GD, antithyroid drugs over 5 years with positive TRAb. The TCR library was made from RNA that had been extracted from PBMCs in TRIzol.

The sequence derives from a female donor with Graves disease. The chain links TRBV28 to TRBJ2-1, with 10 positions matching TRBD1. The sample was peripheral blood mononuclear cells (PBMCs), taken when the disease was refractory, from a patient treated with antithyroid drugs. CDR3 DNA sequence: TGTGCCAGCAGTACCCAGGGGGGGGACAGGGGCAATGAGCAGTTCTTC. This translates into CASSTQGGDRGNEQFF.